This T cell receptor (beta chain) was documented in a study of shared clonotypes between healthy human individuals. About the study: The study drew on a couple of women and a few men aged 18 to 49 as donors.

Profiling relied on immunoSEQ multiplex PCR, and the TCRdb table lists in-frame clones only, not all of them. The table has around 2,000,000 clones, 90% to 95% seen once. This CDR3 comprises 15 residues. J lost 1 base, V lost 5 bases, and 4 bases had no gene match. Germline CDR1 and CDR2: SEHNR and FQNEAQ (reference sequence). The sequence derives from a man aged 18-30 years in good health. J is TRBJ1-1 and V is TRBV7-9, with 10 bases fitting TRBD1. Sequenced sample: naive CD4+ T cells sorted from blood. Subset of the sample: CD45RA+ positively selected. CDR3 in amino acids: CASSGWDRGNTEAFF. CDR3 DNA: TGTGCCAGCAGCGGCTGGGACAGGGGGAACACTGAAGCTTTCTTT.